One sample yielded the 6 T cell receptor beta chains listed below, sequenced in a study of memory CD4+ T cells and cytomegalovirus serostatus. Some clones are missing from TCRdb's copy, which holds only in-frame ones; the method was immunoSEQ multiplex PCR. The sample lists roughly 50,000 clones; around 80% were seen once. The sort gate was single viable CD3+CD4+CD8-CD45RO+ cells for memory CD4+ T cells. The sequencing input was memory CD4+ T cells from blood. The receptors originated from an adult in good health and CMV-seronegative.

The chain links TRBV6-5 to TRBJ1-4, with D maybe TRBD1 (5 bases). The CDR3 sequence is 14 residues long. Trimming took 4 bases from V and 7 from J, leaving 13 bases between them. Germline V gene data show CDR1 as MNHEY and CDR2 as SVGAGI. DNA of the CDR3: TGTGCCAGCAGTTCCCTGACAGTAGGTGAAAAACTGTTTTTT. Amino acid sequence: CASSSLTVGEKLFF.

This chain's CDR3 is CASSQGQPNQPQHF. The DNA for the CDR3 is TGCGCCAGCAGCCAGGGACAGCCTAATCAGCCCCAGCATTTT. The rearrangement joins TRBV4-1 to TRBJ1-5; 7 bases fit TRBD1. The V segment lost 3 bases and the J segment 4 bases; nucleotides outside the gene matches: 3. This CDR3 has 14 residues. CDR1 is MGHRA, CDR2 YSYEKL, per germline.

The chain recombines TRBV14 with TRBJ1-6; 7 nucleotides line up with TRBD1. This CDR3 comprises 14 residues. Per the germline V gene, CDR1 is SGHDN and CDR2 is FVKESK. Germline trimming cut 2 bases from V and 8 bases from J; bases unmatched to any gene: 3. The CDR3 nucleotides read TGTGCCAGCAGCCAAAGGGGGCTATATTCACCCCTCCACTTT. This sequence encodes CASSQRGLYSPLHF. Variable domain in full (rest from reference TRBV14 and TRBJ1-6): EAGVTQFPSHSVIEKGQTVTLRCDPISGHDNLYWYRRVMGKEIKFLLHFVKESKQDESGMPNNRFLAERTGGTYSTLKVQPAELEDSGVYFCASSQRGLYSPLHFGNGTRLTVT.

The chain recombines TRBV9 with TRBJ1-1; TRBD1 agrees at 8 bases. The germline V gene encodes CDR1 SGDLS and CDR2 YYNGEE. Trimming at V came to 3 bases and at J to 4 bases, leaving 5 bases not matched to a gene. The CDR3 consists of 14 residues. CDR3 bases: TGTGCCAGCAGCGCATCTGACAGGGGCACTGAAGCTTTCTTT. It specifies CASSASDRGTEAFF.

This clone was detected ten times or more. The chain is built from TRBV30 and TRBJ1-1; D may be TRBD1 (5 bases). Germline CDR1 GTSNPN, CDR2 SVGIG (reference sequence). The CDR3 loop spans 11 amino acids. Trimming took 2 bases from V and 11 from J, leaving 12 bases between them. CDR3 in amino acids: CAWSRGWRAFF. CDR3 bases: TGTGCCTGGAGTCGGGGGTGGAGGGCTTTCTTT. Combining the CDR3 with reference TRBV30 and TRBJ1-1 gives the whole variable domain SQTIHQWPATLVQPVGSPLSLECTVEGTSNPNLYWYRQAAGRGLQLLFYSVGIGQISSEVPQNLSASRPQDRQFILSSKKLLLSDSGFYLCAWSRGWRAFFGQGTRLTVV.

This chain links TRBV7-9 with TRBJ1-1; D gene uncertain. V was shortened by 2 bases and J by 3 bases, with 4 bases between the two germline ends. This CDR3 has 12 amino acids. In germline, CDR1 is SEHNR, CDR2 FQNEAQ (reference sequence). The chain's CDR3 is CASSLIHTEAFF. CDR3 sequence (DNA): TGTGCCAGCAGCTTAATCCACACTGAAGCTTTCTTT.